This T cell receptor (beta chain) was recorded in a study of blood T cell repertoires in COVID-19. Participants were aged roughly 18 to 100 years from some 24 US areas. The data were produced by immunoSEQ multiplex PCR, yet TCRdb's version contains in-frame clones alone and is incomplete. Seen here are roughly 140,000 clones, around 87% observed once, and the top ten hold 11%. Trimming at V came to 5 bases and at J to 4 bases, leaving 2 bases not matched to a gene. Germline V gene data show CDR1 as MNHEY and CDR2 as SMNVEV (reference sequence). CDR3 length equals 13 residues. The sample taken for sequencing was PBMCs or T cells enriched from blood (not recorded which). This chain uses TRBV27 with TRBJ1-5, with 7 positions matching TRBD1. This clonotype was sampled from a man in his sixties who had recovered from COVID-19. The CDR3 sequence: CASSLQGNQPQHF. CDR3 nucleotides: TGTGCCAGCAGTCTACAGGGGAATCAGCCCCAGCATTTT.